A selection of T cell receptor beta chains follows, all from one sample in a study of blood T cell repertoires in COVID-19. Repertoires were generated with immunoSEQ multiplex PCR, while TCRdb's copy carries only in-frame clones and drops some. The data show 120,000 or so clones, around 81% seen once. Sequences were obtained from peripheral blood. The source of these receptors is a man aged 65 to 79 with acute or convalescent COVID-19. Both conserved end residues are part of each CDR3.

CASRTGIYGYTF	TRBJ1-2	TRBV27
CASSFSGSGYNEQFF	TRBJ2-1	TRBV7-3
CASGSRTGVVTEAFF	TRBJ1-1	TRBV12-5
CASSVRGWGTEAFF	TRBJ1-1	TRBV19
CASSSIGGTSYEQYF	TRBJ2-7	TRBV7-2
CASSEQGSGANVLTF	TRBJ2-6	TRBV6-1
CASTPTTGLYNEQFF	TRBJ2-1	TRBV6-2/TRBV6-3
CASSSRPGQGNSPLHF	TRBJ1-6	TRBV6-5
CASSLAGGSEQYF	TRBJ2-7	TRBV5-6
CATSDLIAGYNEQFF	TRBJ2-1	TRBV24-1
CASSRQGGYGYTF	TRBJ1-2	TRBV12-3/TRBV12-4
CASSQGTGDTEAFF	TRBJ1-1	TRBV6-5
CASSLDWTSSGNTIYF	TRBJ1-3	TRBV7-2
CASSLARLAGAGELFF	TRBJ2-2	TRBV7-2
CASSLGTDYGYTF	TRBJ1-2	TRBV11-3
CASSLGSPTGEQYF	TRBJ2-7	TRBV5-1
CASSLDRRFTDTQYF	TRBJ2-3	TRBV5-4
CSLVASTDTQYF	TRBJ2-3	TRBV29-1
CASSIAPPDIWRDRSHGYTF	TRBJ1-2	TRBV19
CASSRLDRETEAFF	TRBJ1-1	TRBV19
CASSLSMQAGQPQHF	TRBJ1-5	TRBV27
CASSLSGQPYEQYF	TRBJ2-7	TRBV7-9
CASSRSRDSGELFF	TRBJ2-2	TRBV2
CSAGTGGNTIYF	TRBJ1-3	TRBV29-1
CAIRLGGGTEAFF	TRBJ1-1	TRBV10-3
CASSQSPLRRIHEQYF	TRBJ2-7	TRBV14
CASSIVETGNYGYTF	TRBJ1-2	TRBV19
CASSLIVDQPQHF	TRBJ1-5	TRBV4-3
CAWRSGQPNEKLFF	TRBJ1-4	TRBV30
CASSFLEGAYEQYF	TRBJ2-7	TRBV7-9
CASSLGTGTTFF	TRBJ1-1	TRBV12-3/TRBV12-4
CASSSIGTANSPLHF	TRBJ1-6	TRBV6-5
CASSFPGPNTEAFF	TRBJ1-1	TRBV7-9
CASSINRMETQYF	TRBJ2-5	TRBV19
CASSHPGQGSEAFF	TRBJ1-1	TRBV4-3
CASSIPGQGARTEAFF	TRBJ1-1	TRBV19
CASCRRRGGYTF	TRBJ1-2	TRBV23-1
CASSIDRGAYEQYF	TRBJ2-7	TRBV6-6
CASSLSGSNTEAFF	TRBJ1-1	TRBV5-4
CASSVVFTSANLYNEQFF	TRBJ2-1	TRBV9
CASSEQGRQGFSYNSPLHF	TRBJ1-6	TRBV6-1
CASSLPAGGTDTQYF	TRBJ2-3	TRBV7-6
CASSIGTGGQPQHF	TRBJ1-5	TRBV19
CASSARTGDYGYTF	TRBJ1-2	TRBV7-8
CASSSRTGLTDTQYF	TRBJ2-3	TRBV11-3
CAVRTLTEAFF	TRBJ1-1	TRBV10-3
CASGGQTLYEQYF	TRBJ2-7	TRBV19
CASSVGHYNEQFF	TRBJ2-1	TRBV9
CASSRGQENEKLFF	TRBJ1-4	TRBV5-1
CASSLEGTNTGELFF	TRBJ2-2	TRBV7-3